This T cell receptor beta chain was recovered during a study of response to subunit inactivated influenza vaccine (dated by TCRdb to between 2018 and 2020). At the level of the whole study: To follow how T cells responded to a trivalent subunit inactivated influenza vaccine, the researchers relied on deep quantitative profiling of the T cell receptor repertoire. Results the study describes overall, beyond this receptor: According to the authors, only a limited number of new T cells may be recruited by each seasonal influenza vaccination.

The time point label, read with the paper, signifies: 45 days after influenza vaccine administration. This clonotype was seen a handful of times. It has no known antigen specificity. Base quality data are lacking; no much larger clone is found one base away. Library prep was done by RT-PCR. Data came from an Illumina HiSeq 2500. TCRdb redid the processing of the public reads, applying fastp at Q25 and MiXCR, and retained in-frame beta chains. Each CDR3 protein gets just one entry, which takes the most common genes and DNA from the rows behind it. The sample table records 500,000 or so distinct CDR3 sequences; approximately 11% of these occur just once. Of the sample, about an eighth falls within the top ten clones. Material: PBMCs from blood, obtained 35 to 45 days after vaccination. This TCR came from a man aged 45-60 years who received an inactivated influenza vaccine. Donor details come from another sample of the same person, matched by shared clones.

The encoded CDR3 is CASSETTVKETQYF. The DNA sequence is as follows: TGTGCCAGCAGTGAAACTACAGTAAAAGAGACCCAGTACTTC. The chain is assembled from TRBV6-1 and TRBJ2-5, with the D gene call left open. Via the germline V gene, CDR1 is MNHNS and CDR2 SASEGT. The junction carries 10 bases between V and J, which are trimmed by 2 bases and 3 bases respectively. The CDR3 goes from the cysteine to the phenylalanine over 14 residues. Of all the DNA, just the CDR3 is kept, 42 bases in frame from base 1.